The T cell receptor (beta chain) described here comes from a study of cytomegalovirus exposure and HLA in healthy donors. In the PCR, 60 Vbeta and 13 Jbeta primers were used. Assay used: immunoSEQ multiplex PCR; TCRdb lists only in-frame clones, some missing. The table lists 150,000 to 200,000 clones, about 75% of them singletons, with less than 9.5% in the top ten. Study conclusions and caveats: Within an earlier analysis, most TCR beta V segments proved productive either about 87% or about 30% of the time. Among CMV-associated TCR beta chains, most appeared HLA-restricted in a later analysis.

Turning to this clone: Its antigen is unknown.

This sequence was found in a middle-aged woman in good health and CMV-seropositive. Material for sequencing was PBMCs.

DNA for the CDR3: TGTGCCATCAGTGCGCAGTCCTACGAGCAGTACTTC. Encoded protein: CAISAQSYEQYF. The chain combines TRBV10-3 with TRBJ2-7; D uncertain. Germline V gene data show CDR1 as ENHRY and CDR2 as SYGVKD. Between the trimmed V and J ends, which lost 4 bases and 1 base, there was a span of 5 bases. The CDR3 sequence is 12 residues long.